This TCR beta chain was retrieved from a study of blood T cells in healthy people across ages. Notes on the study in general: Naive T cell percentage strongly correlated with TCR beta diversity. The CMV status of each donor remained undetermined, and this could have confounded shifts in expanded clonotypes.

The CDR3 has 16 residues. The J segment lost 8 bases and the V segment lost 1 base, leaving 3 bases of the junction unmatched. Healthy Russian Caucasian donors spanned ages about 6 to 100 years. The authors extracted at least 5.5 micrograms of total RNA per sample. Regarding this clonotype: Its target is not known.

Next came a second PCR, run for about 6 to 12 cycles, which used a sample-barcoded 5' primer along with a J-beta primer mix. From the 5' RACE reads, TCRdb called clonotypes with MiXCR, one entry per CDR3 protein. The table has 1.5 million or so distinct CDR3 sequences, under 55% seen once. This receptor was taken from a woman aged 18-29 years in good health. The sample consisted of blood. The rearrangement uses TRBV12-3 or TRBV12-4 and TRBJ2-1; 15 bases fit TRBD2. The CDR3 sequence: CASSLEGLAGGDEQFF. The CDR3 DNA sequence: TGTGCCAGCAGTTTAGAGGGACTAGCGGGAGGCGATGAGCAGTTCTTC.